The 25 T cell receptor beta chains below all came from one sample that was sequenced in a study of cytomegalovirus exposure and HLA in healthy donors. Amplification used 60 Vbeta primers and 13 Jbeta primers. Generated by immunoSEQ multiplex PCR, the TCRdb table keeps only in-frame clones and is missing some. Of 150,000 or so clones in the sample, over 75% are singletons; the top ten hold approximately 6.1%. The sequencing sample was made of PBMCs. These TCRs come from a young man in good health and CMV-seropositive.

V gene TRBV5-1 combines with J gene TRBJ2-6; 7 nucleotides agree with TRBD1. Germline V gene lookup returns CDR1 SGHRS and CDR2 YFSETQ. The V gene end was trimmed by 5 bases and the J gene end by 0 bases; junction bases not matched to a gene: 5. CDR3 length: 16 residues. CDR3 protein: CASRTGISSGANVLTF. In DNA form, the CDR3 reads TGCGCCAGCAGGACAGGGATTAGCTCTGGGGCCAACGTCCTGACTTTC.

This clone has a single count. The rearrangement joins TRBV7-9 to TRBJ2-1; D ambiguous. Per germline, CDR1 SEHNR and CDR2 FQNEAQ (reference sequence). Trimming cost V 2 bases and J 6 bases, with 8 bases left between them. CDR3 length: 13 residues. The CDR3: CASSLSLANEQFF. DNA of the CDR3: TGTGCCAGCAGCTTATCGCTGGCCAATGAGCAGTTCTTC.

The chain links TRBV29-1 to TRBJ1-1, with unresolved D. From germline, CDR1 is SQVTM and CDR2 ANQGSEA. This CDR3 is 11 amino acids long. Trimming stripped 4 bases from V and 3 bases from J, with 6 bases between. The chain's CDR3 is CSVAGYTEAFF. The CDR3 bases are TGCAGCGTTGCCGGGTACACTGAAGCTTTCTTT.

The rearrangement links TRBV30 to TRBJ2-7, with D tentatively TRBD2 (6 bases). The ends were cut back, 5 bases at V and 3 bases at J, with 17 bases in the middle. Germline CDR1 reads GTSNPN; CDR2 reads SVGIG (reference sequence). The CDR3 spans 14 residues. DNA of the CDR3: TGTGCCTGGGAGGACCCAGCGGGCTTCTACGAGCAGTACTTC. It specifies CAWEDPAGFYEQYF.

The sample holds one count of this clone. The chain employs TRBV5-1 and TRBJ1-6; D not resolved. Trimming took off 0 bases at V and 9 bases at J, with 13 bases between the two ends. This CDR3 contains 15 residues. Per the germline V gene, CDR1 is SGHRS and CDR2 is YFSETQ. The CDR3 region is CASSLDPQLTSPLHF. The CDR3 DNA sequence: TGCGCCAGCAGCTTGGATCCACAGCTGACTTCACCCCTCCACTTT.

There are a few counts of this clone. CDR3: CASSQDQGWDTEAFF. The CDR3 DNA is TGCGCCAGCAGCCAAGACCAGGGATGGGACACTGAAGCTTTCTTT. The chain joins TRBV4-1 to TRBJ1-1; TRBD1 is a possible D gene (5 bases). V gave up 0 bases and J gave up 3 bases, with 11 bases separating them. CDR3 length: 15 amino acids. CDR1 is MGHRA, CDR2 YSYEKL, per germline.

This chain uses TRBV7-8 with TRBJ2-2; 7 bases fit TRBD2. Unmatched junction bases numbered 3, after V lost 3 bases and J lost 2 bases. Germline V gene data show CDR1 as SGHVS and CDR2 as FQNEAQ. CDR3 length: 15 residues. The CDR3 sequence is CASSFGTKNTGELFF. Written as DNA, the CDR3 is TGTGCCAGCAGCTTCGGGACTAAAAACACCGGGGAGCTGTTTTTT.

The chain is built from TRBV28 and TRBJ1-6; 7 positions agree with TRBD1. The CDR3 contains 14 residues. Germline V gene lookup returns CDR1 MDHEN and CDR2 SYDVKM. J gave up 10 bases and V 3 bases, and 6 bases lay outside the gene matches. The CDR3 DNA is TGTGCCAGCAGTTTCGGGACAGCATTATCACCCCTCCACTTT. Protein sequence: CASSFGTALSPLHF.

The V and J genes are TRBV15 and TRBJ2-1; tentatively, D is TRBD1 (5 bases). Trimming cost V 2 bases and J 7 bases, with 9 bases left between them. Germline V CDR1 and CDR2: LNHNV, YYDKDF (reference sequence). CDR3 length: 13 amino acids. CDR3 sequence reads: CATSRQGRNEQFF. The CDR3 DNA reads as TGTGCCACCAGCAGACAGGGTAGGAATGAGCAGTTCTTC.

The rearrangement uses TRBV15 and TRBJ2-7, with D perhaps matching TRBD2 (5 bases). This CDR3 is built from 14 residues. The germline V gene has CDR1 LNHNV and CDR2 YYDKDF (reference sequence). The V and J ends lost 4 bases and 2 bases respectively, with 12 bases between them. DNA for the CDR3: TGTGCCACCAGCAAGGCGGGCGCCCCCTACGAGCAGTACTTC. Translated: CATSKAGAPYEQYF.

V and J are TRBV6-6 and TRBJ1-3; D ambiguous. Trimming took 3 bases from V and 0 from J, leaving 12 bases between them. Germline lookup yields CDR1 MNHNY and CDR2 SVGAGI (reference sequence). CDR3 size: 16 residues. CDR3 nucleotide sequence: TGTGCCAGCAGTTATCCAGGCAGCCCCTCTGGAAACACCATATATTTT. It encodes CASSYPGSPSGNTIYF.

The genes are TRBV18 and TRBJ2-7; 10 positions agree with TRBD1. The CDR3 has 16 residues. CDR1 is KGHSH, CDR2 LQKENI, per germline. J lost 7 bases, V lost 3 bases, and 12 bases had no gene match. The CDR3 loop reads CASSPLDRGYQEEQYF. CDR3 bases: TGTGCCAGCTCACCTTTGGACAGGGGGTACCAAGAGGAGCAGTACTTC.

This chain connects TRBV2 to TRBJ2-1; a weak D match, TRBD1 (5 bases). V was clipped by 0 bases and J by 4 bases, with 10 bases between them. The germline CDR1 and CDR2 sequences are SNHLY and FYNNEI. The CDR3 has 15 amino acids. CDR3 nucleotide sequence: TGTGCCAGCAGTGAAGCGTGGGGCGCGTACAATGAGCAGTTCTTC. Protein product: CASSEAWGAYNEQFF. Together with reference TRBV2 and TRBJ2-1, the CDR3 gives the full variable domain: EPEVTQTPSHQVTQMGQEVILRCVPISNHLYFYWYRQILGQKVEFLVSFYNNEISEKSEIFDDQFSVERPDGSNFTLKIRSTKLEDSAMYFCASSEAWGAYNEQFFGPGTRLTVL.

This clone was found a few times. V is TRBV5-4 and J is TRBJ1-2; D may be TRBD1 (5 bases). The germline CDR1 and CDR2 sequences are SGHNT and YYREEE (reference sequence). There are 12 residues in the CDR3. Trimming removed 2 bases from V and 9 bases from J, with 11 bases in between. The CDR3 spells CASSFDRLSYTF. The CDR3 coding sequence is TGTGCCAGCAGCTTTGACAGATTGAGCTACACCTTC.

V usage is TRBV5-1 and J usage is TRBJ1-2; tentative D call: TRBD1 (5 bases). The CDR3 runs to 16 residues. Per germline, CDR1 SGHRS and CDR2 YFSETQ. Trimming shortened V by 4 bases and J by 5 bases, and 21 bases separated the two germline ends. Written as DNA, the CDR3 is TGCGCCAGCAGCCCAGAACCGGGACTCCCCCGTTATGGCTACACCTTC. It specifies CASSPEPGLPRYGYTF.

The chain links TRBV23-1 to TRBJ1-4; D is uncertain. TRBV23-1 is labeled an ORF, and its function is uncertain. Trimming took off 7 bases at V and 1 base at J, with 7 bases between the two ends. The length of the CDR3 is 13 residues. The CDR3 protein is CASIRGTNEKLFF. The CDR3 nucleotides are TGCGCCAGCATACGGGGAACTAATGAAAAACTGTTTTTT.

The chain joins TRBV10-3 to TRBJ2-7, with D maybe TRBD1 (6 bases). With 4 bases removed from V and 2 bases from J, the gap between germline ends came to 12 bases. Germline V lookup: CDR1 ENHRY, CDR2 SYGVKD. The CDR3 is 14 amino acids. This CDR3 is CAISVSGVAYEQYF. The CDR3 region has the DNA TGTGCCATCAGTGTATCAGGGGTAGCCTACGAGCAGTACTTC.

In its sample, this clone was seen a few times. The V gene is TRBV19, the J gene TRBJ2-1, with D possibly TRBD2 on 5 matching bases. V was clipped by 1 base and J by 5 bases, with 15 bases between them. The CDR3 runs 16 residues. CDR1 LNHDA and CDR2 SQIVND come from the germline V gene (reference sequence). The DNA of the CDR3 is TGTGCCAGTAGTATAGGCGGATCAAGGACTCACAATGAGCAGTTCTTC. Amino acid sequence: CASSIGGSRTHNEQFF.

The V call is TRBV29-1, the J call TRBJ2-5, with TRBD1 as a possible D gene (8 bases). V dropped 7 bases and J dropped 6 bases, with 18 bases sitting between them. CDR1 SQVTM and CDR2 ANQGSEA come from the germline V gene. The CDR3 extends over 13 amino acids. Written as DNA, the CDR3 is TGCAGCGGGGATGACAGGGGACTAAAGACCCAGTACTTC. Encoded protein: CSGDDRGLKTQYF. Based on the CDR3 plus reference TRBV29-1 and TRBJ2-5, the full variable domain is SAVISQKPSRDICQRGTSLTIQCQVDSQVTMMFWYRQQPGQSLTLIATANQGSEATYESGFVIDKFPISRPNLTFSTLTVSNMSPEDSSIYLCSGDDRGLKTQYFGPGTRLLVL.

As concerns this clone: One end of the junction does not line up with germline, which may come from a read error. The J gene is TRBJ2-5, the V gene TRBV11-2; TRBD2 is a possible D gene (6 bases). Germline V lookup: CDR1 SGHAT, CDR2 FQNNGV. The CDR3 runs 14 residues. The CDR3 loop reads CASCFSSGEETQYF. CDR3 in DNA: TGTGCCAGCTGCTTCTCATCGGGAGAAGAGACCCAGTACTTC.

The chain is built from TRBV4-1 and TRBJ1-1, with 8 positions matching TRBD1. The V gene end was trimmed by 4 bases and the J gene end by 1 base; junction bases not matched to a gene: 8. The germline V gene has CDR1 MGHRA and CDR2 YSYEKL. The CDR3 contains 16 residues. Written as DNA, the CDR3 is TGCGCCAGCAGCCGGACAGGGAGAATCGGGAACACTGAAGCTTTCTTT. Amino acid sequence: CASSRTGRIGNTEAFF.

The chain uses TRBV2 and TRBJ2-2, with 8 nucleotides matching TRBD1. J gave up 1 base and V 6 bases, and 1 base lay outside the gene matches. CDR1 is SNHLY, CDR2 FYNNEI, per germline. This CDR3 is 14 amino acids long. Written as DNA, the CDR3 is TGTGCCAGCAGAGGGACAGGGAACACCGGGGAGCTGTTTTTT. Residues: CASRGTGNTGELFF. Full variable domain (missing parts from reference TRBV2 and TRBJ2-2): EPEVTQTPSHQVTQMGQEVILRCVPISNHLYFYWYRQILGQKVEFLVSFYNNEISEKSEIFDDQFSVERPDGSNFTLKIRSTKLEDSAMYFCASRGTGNTGELFFGEGSRLTVL.

J is TRBJ2-3 and V is TRBV6-5; a weak D match, TRBD1 (5 bases). V shed 0 bases and J shed 3 bases, with 10 bases lying between them. This CDR3 region has 15 residues. Germline V gene sequence: CDR1 MNHEY, CDR2 SVGAGI. The CDR3 loop is CASSYSQEPTDTQYF. The CDR3 DNA sequence: TGTGCCAGCAGTTACTCACAGGAACCAACAGATACGCAGTATTTT.

This chain uses TRBV7-2 with TRBJ2-7; 10 nucleotides line up with TRBD2. The ends lost 0 bases at V and 4 bases at J; junction bases unmatched: 0. CDR1 is SGHTA and CDR2 is FQGNSA in the germline V gene. There are 14 residues in the CDR3. CDR3 coding DNA: TGTGCCAGCAGCTTAGCGACTAGCGGGTACGAGCAGTACTTC. Amino acids: CASSLATSGYEQYF.

The chain recombines TRBV15 with TRBJ2-5; TRBD1 aligns across 7 bases. The CDR3 length is 15 residues. The ends lost 1 base at V and 4 bases at J; junction bases unmatched: 6. Germline CDR1 and CDR2: LNHNV and YYDKDF (reference sequence). DNA for the CDR3: TGTGCCACCAGCAGAGGTCAGACAGGGACAGAGACCCAGTACTTC. This gives the protein CATSRGQTGTETQYF.